The rows below give T cell receptor beta chains drawn from one sample of a study of cytotoxic CD8 clonotypes in ibrutinib-treated CLL. Assay: immunoSEQ multiplex PCR; the TCRdb copy retains only in-frame clones and omits some. The sample carries some 120,000 clones, approximately 58% recorded once. The sample consisted of PBMCs, taken after 24 months of ibrutinib treatment. These receptors were taken from a human donor with chronic lymphocytic leukemia. Both conserved end residues are part of each CDR3. A D gene is named only where the DNA matches it firmly. Part of the rows lack a size; the others show once, few, many or a class for expanded clones.

cdr3_nt,cdr3_aa,d_call,cdr3_length,j_call,v_call,clone_size
TGTGCCAGCAGCAGGGGGCAAATGGCCAAAAACATTCAGTACTTC,CASSRGQMAKNIQYF,TRBD1,15,TRBJ2-4,TRBV9,NA
TGTGCCAGCAGCCACACTAGCGGGGGCCGTAGCTCCTACGAGCAGTACTTC,CASSHTSGGRSSYEQYF,TRBD2,17,TRBJ2-7,TRBV4-2,NA
TGTGCCAGCATAGGGGTGACGCTCATAGAGACCCAGTACTTC,CASIGVTLIETQYF,NA,14,TRBJ2-5,TRBV2,NA
TGTGCTAGTGGTTGGGACAGAGAATCACCCCTCCACTTT,CASGWDRESPLHF,TRBD1,13,TRBJ1-6,TRBV12-5,NA
TGCGCCAGCAGTGTAAGCCCAAATCAGCCCCAGCATTTT,CASSVSPNQPQHF,NA,13,TRBJ1-5,TRBV10-2,NA
TGTGCCAGCAGCTTAGTTGCGGGGTACGAGCAGTACTTC,CASSLVAGYEQYF,NA,13,TRBJ2-7,TRBV7-2,once
TGTGCCAGCAGCTTAATGACTAGCGGAGGCTACGAGCAGTACTTC,CASSLMTSGGYEQYF,TRBD2,15,TRBJ2-7,TRBV7-8,NA
TGTGCCACCAAGACCGGCCCTCTAACTGAAGCTTTCTTT,CATKTGPLTEAFF,NA,13,TRBJ1-1,TRBV6-5,NA
TGTGCCACGATCGGGGCAGGGGGCTCCTACGAGCAGTACTTC,CATIGAGGSYEQYF,TRBD1,14,TRBJ2-7,TRBV2,many
TGTGCCAGCAGCGCCGGACAGAGCCCTAATGAAAAACTGTTTTTT,CASSAGQSPNEKLFF,NA,15,TRBJ1-4,TRBV9,once
TGCAGTGCCGGACTTTTCCACTTC,CSAGLFHF,NA,8,TRBJ2-7,TRBV20-1,NA
TGTGCCAGCTCACCAAGGGGTTGGGAGACCCAGTACTTC,CASSPRGWETQYF,NA,13,TRBJ2-5,TRBV18,NA
TGTGCCAGCAGCTCTCAGGGGGCAGGAGCTAATGAAAAACTGTTTTTT,CASSSQGAGANEKLFF,TRBD1,16,TRBJ1-4,TRBV7-9,NA
TGTGCCTGGAGCTCGGGACAGGGGACGGGAAACACCATATATTTT,CAWSSGQGTGNTIYF,TRBD1,15,TRBJ1-3,TRBV30,NA
TGTGCCAGCAGCCATAGCGGGGGATTCTACGAGCAGTACTTC,CASSHSGGFYEQYF,TRBD2,14,TRBJ2-7,TRBV7-6,few
TGTGCCAGCAGCGTCGCGGGACTGATGAATTCACCCCTCCACTTT,CASSVAGLMNSPLHF,NA,15,TRBJ1-6,TRBV7-9,NA
TGTGCCTGGAGTGTACAGGGGGCAGGTTCACCCCTCCACTTT,CAWSVQGAGSPLHF,TRBD1,14,TRBJ1-6,TRBV30,few
TGTGCCAGCGGCACTTACGAGGAGCTGTTTTTT,CASGTYEELFF,NA,11,TRBJ2-2,TRBV6-5,few
TGTGCCACCAGCAGAGATACTTTAGGCACTGAAGCTTTCTTT,CATSRDTLGTEAFF,NA,14,TRBJ1-1,TRBV15,NA
TGTGCCTGGAGTGATCTCAAGACCCAGTACTTC,CAWSDLKTQYF,NA,11,TRBJ2-5,TRBV30,NA
TGTGCCAGCAGAAAGGATTACACCGGGGAGCTGTTTTTT,CASRKDYTGELFF,NA,13,TRBJ2-2,TRBV2,few
TGCGCCAGCAGCTTAGCGTCGCTTTCCAGCTCCTACGAGCAGTACTTC,CASSLASLSSSYEQYF,NA,16,TRBJ2-7,TRBV5-1,NA
TGTGCCAGTAGTAAGGTGAGGAACGCTGAAGCTTTCTTT,CASSKVRNAEAFF,NA,13,TRBJ1-1,TRBV19,few
TGTGCCAGTAGTATGGCATATTCCTACGAGCAGTACTTC,CASSMAYSYEQYF,NA,13,TRBJ2-7,TRBV19,NA
TGCGCCAGCAGCCAGAAGACACCCACCTACGAGCAGTACTTC,CASSQKTPTYEQYF,NA,14,TRBJ2-7,TRBV4-1,NA
TGTGCCAGCAGCGTAGTAGACAGCGGCTCCTACAATGAGCAGTTCTTC,CASSVVDSGSYNEQFF,NA,16,TRBJ2-1,TRBV9,NA
TGTGCCAGCAGTACGCCCGGACAGTCCTACGAGCAGTACTTC,CASSTPGQSYEQYF,NA,14,TRBJ2-7,TRBV28,NA
TGCGCCAGCAGCTTGGCGACAGGGAGGAGCACTGAAGCTTTCTTT,CASSLATGRSTEAFF,TRBD1,15,TRBJ1-1,TRBV5-1,few
TGCGCCAGCAGCTCCGGGACAGCTAACTATGGCTACACCTTC,CASSSGTANYGYTF,TRBD1,14,TRBJ1-2,TRBV5-1,few
TGTGCCAGCAGCCAAGCCTCGGGACAGGGATCCTACGAGCAGTACTTC,CASSQASGQGSYEQYF,TRBD1,16,TRBJ2-7,TRBV4-2,NA
TGTGCCAGCAGTTACGGTCCGGGGGAGAACAATGAGCAGTTCTTC,CASSYGPGENNEQFF,NA,15,TRBJ2-1,TRBV6-6,few
TGTGCCAGCAGCCAATCCTCCGGACGTGGAAACACCATATATTTT,CASSQSSGRGNTIYF,NA,15,TRBJ1-3,TRBV14,NA
TGTGCCAGCAGCTCCGGGAGCGGGATGACCTATGGCTACACCTTC,CASSSGSGMTYGYTF,NA,15,TRBJ1-2,TRBV11-2,few
TGTGCCAGCGGCCCCACAACTCAATCCGAGCAGTACTTC,CASGPTTQSEQYF,NA,13,TRBJ2-7,TRBV7-7,few
TGTGCCAGCAGTTTTTCCTGGGGAAAAGAGACCCAGTACTTC,CASSFSWGKETQYF,NA,14,TRBJ2-5,TRBV27,NA
TGTGCCAGCAGCTTATGGGGTGACAGCTCCCATGGAGCTTTCTTT,CASSLWGDSSHGAFF,NA,15,TRBJ1-1,TRBV7-2,once
TGCGCCAGCAGTCGGGGGCGGGGGCCCGGGGACAATGAGCAGTTCTTC,CASSRGRGPGDNEQFF,NA,16,TRBJ2-1,TRBV4-3,NA
TGTGCCAGCAGCCAAGAGGGGGCTTGGACCCAGTACTTC,CASSQEGAWTQYF,NA,13,TRBJ2-5,TRBV4-2,NA
TGTGCCAGCAGCCAAGGGGCGCACGATCGAGATACGCAGTATTTT,CASSQGAHDRDTQYF,NA,15,TRBJ2-3,TRBV14,NA
TGTGCCAGCAGCTTAGGTCCAGGGCCGCTGTTTTTT,CASSLGPGPLFF,NA,12,TRBJ2-2,TRBV7-9,few
TGTGCCAGCATGTCGGCAGGGGGCACGGATGGCTACACCTTC,CASMSAGGTDGYTF,TRBD1,14,TRBJ1-2,TRBV2,few
TGTGCCAGCAGCACCGGGACAGGCCTCACCTACGAGCAGTACTTC,CASSTGTGLTYEQYF,TRBD1,15,TRBJ2-7,TRBV7-8,NA